This record looks at one TCR beta chain sequence and its context. Germline V gene sequence: CDR1 LNHDA, CDR2 SQIVND (reference sequence). There are 15 residues in the CDR3. Trimming stripped 3 bases from V and 3 bases from J, with 12 bases between. These data come from a study of CD8 T cells in Susac syndrome. Reverse transcription of about 0.45 to 1 ug RNA was performed with random hexamers. TCRdb redid the calling of the immunoSEQ multiplex PCR reads with MiXCR, one entry per CDR3 protein. This sample has roughly 130,000 distinct CDR3 sequences, with roughly 94% found just once. The sequenced sample was CD4+ T cells from PBMCs. The V gene is TRBV19, the J gene TRBJ1-5; D is unresolved. This TCR was sampled from a human donor with multiple sclerosis. The CDR3 DNA is TGTGCCAGTAGTATCGGGGTTCCAGCCAATCAGCCCCAGCATTTT. This sequence encodes CASSIGVPANQPQHF.